The next 29 T cell receptor beta chains were all read from a single sample in a study of blood T cell repertoires in COVID-19. Clones were read by immunoSEQ multiplex PCR, and TCRdb kept only the in-frame ones, dropping some. The table lists 35,000 to 50,000 clones, more than 70% of them singletons. Input material: peripheral blood. These receptors all stem from a woman in her 70s with acute or convalescent COVID-19.

The V call is TRBV13, the J call TRBJ2-7; no clear D gene. Trimming shortened V by 3 bases and J by 2 bases, and 14 bases separated the two germline ends. CDR1 is PRHDT and CDR2 is FYEKMQ in the germline V gene (reference sequence). The CDR3 runs to 15 residues. The CDR3 reads CASSFSDLTTYEQYF. The CDR3 DNA reads as TGTGCCAGCAGCTTCTCTGACCTAACTACCTACGAGCAGTACTTC.

This clone was picked up a small number of times. The identical CDR3 is also encoded by other nucleotide sequences in the sample. The V call is TRBV30, the J call TRBJ1-1; D gene uncertain. The CDR3 totals 13 residues. V was clipped by 2 bases and J by 4 bases, with 11 bases between them. From germline, CDR1 is GTSNPN and CDR2 SVGIG (reference sequence). CDR3 sequence: CAWSLGGATEAFF. The CDR3 coding sequence is TGTGCCTGGAGTCTAGGCGGAGCCACTGAAGCTTTCTTT.

This chain joins TRBV10-3 and TRBJ1-1; 10 nucleotides match TRBD1. With 4 bases clipped from V and 1 base from J, the junction kept 3 bases outside the gene matches. CDR3 size: 15 residues. From germline, CDR1 is ENHRY and CDR2 SYGVKD. CDR3 in amino acids: CAISARDRGNTEAFF. Here the CDR3 DNA reads TGTGCCATCAGTGCTCGGGACAGGGGGAACACTGAAGCTTTCTTT.

This clone has only a few counts. The V gene is TRBV5-4, the J gene TRBJ2-5; 15 positions agree with TRBD2. V lost 7 bases to trimming and J lost 3 bases; unmatched junction nucleotides: 7. The germline V gene encodes CDR1 SGHNT and CDR2 YYREEE (reference sequence). The CDR3 has 16 residues. The CDR3 coding sequence is TGTGCCAGCGGCTCCGGGACTAGCGGGAGGAAAGAGACCCAGTACTTC. Translation: CASGSGTSGRKETQYF.

The chain has TRBV10-1 and TRBJ1-4; the D is unclear. The CDR3 consists of 14 residues. With 8 bases removed from V and 6 bases from J, the gap between germline ends came to 16 bases. Germline V gene sequence: CDR1 WNHNN, CDR2 SYGVQD (reference sequence). The CDR3 sequence: CASSGKVGDEKLFF. CDR3 DNA sequence: TGCGCCAGCTCCGGAAAGGTCGGGGATGAAAAACTGTTTTTT.

A few counts support this clone. CDR3 protein: CASSQDGGRHNEQFF. The CDR3 nucleotides are TGCGCCAGCAGCCAAGATGGCGGGAGACACAATGAGCAGTTCTTC. The chain employs TRBV4-3 and TRBJ2-1, with 7 bases fitting TRBD2. CDR3 length: 15 residues. The ends lost 0 bases at V and 5 bases at J; junction bases unmatched: 4. CDR1 and CDR2 from the germline V gene are LGHNA and YSLEER.

The chain links TRBV6-5 to TRBJ1-2; 11 bases map to TRBD1. Germline lookup yields CDR1 MNHEY and CDR2 SVGAGI. Losses at the gene ends were 6 bases for V and 8 bases for J; bases not matched to a gene: 5. The CDR3 totals 13 residues. The CDR3 nucleotides are TGTGCCAGCAGACGGGACAGGGGGACCGGCTACACCTTC. Translated, it gives CASRRDRGTGYTF.

The chain has TRBV27 and TRBJ1-6, with 8 bases identical to TRBD1. CDR3 size: 16 residues. CDR1 and CDR2 from the germline V gene are MNHEY and SMNVEV (reference sequence). V lost 9 bases to trimming and J lost 6 bases; unmatched junction nucleotides: 13. The CDR3 sequence is CASKDLTGVGNSPLHF. DNA of the CDR3: TGTGCCAGTAAAGACTTGACAGGGGTGGGTAATTCACCCCTCCACTTT.

V is TRBV6-5 and J is TRBJ1-2; tentatively, D is TRBD1 (6 bases). CDR1 is MNHEY, CDR2 SVGAGI, per germline. V was clipped by 8 bases and J by 3 bases, with 13 bases between them. This CDR3 region has 13 residues. The CDR3 here is CASSATGYYGYTF. Written as DNA, the CDR3 is TGTGCCAGCTCGGCGACAGGCTACTATGGCTACACCTTC.

This chain uses TRBV6-5 with TRBJ1-2, with D hard to call. CDR1 MNHEY and CDR2 SVGAGI come from the germline V gene. This CDR3 region has 15 residues. The germline V and J ends were trimmed by 6 bases and 5 bases, with 19 bases remaining between them. In nucleotides, the CDR3 is TGTGCCAGCAGACTAGGACGGTCCGGCGCGTATGGCTACACCTTC. Its protein is CASRLGRSGAYGYTF.

The chain recombines TRBV6-5 with TRBJ2-2; D is unclear. V lost 7 bases and J 0 bases, leaving 3 bases between the germline ends. The CDR3 is 12 amino acids. Germline V gives CDR1 MNHEY, CDR2 SVGAGI. The CDR3 here is CASNSNTGELFF. CDR3 DNA sequence: TGTGCCAGCAACTCGAACACCGGGGAGCTGTTTTTT.

The chain is built from TRBV19 and TRBJ2-2; 7 nucleotides line up with TRBD2. Germline V gene sequence: CDR1 LNHDA, CDR2 SQIVND (reference sequence). The junction had 12 bases not matched to a gene; V was cut back by 7 bases and J by 4 bases. This CDR3 region has 16 residues. The CDR3 reads CASTLRPGRATGELFF. Written as DNA, the CDR3 is TGTGCCAGTACCCTACGACCGGGGAGGGCCACCGGGGAGCTGTTTTTT.

The sample holds a few counts of this clone. The CDR3 sequence is CASSWGLAGWSDTQYF. The DNA of the CDR3 is TGTGCCAGTAGTTGGGGACTAGCGGGATGGTCAGATACGCAGTATTTT. This chain connects TRBV19 to TRBJ2-3, with 13 bases aligning to TRBD2. Germline CDR1 LNHDA, CDR2 SQIVND (reference sequence). CDR3 length: 16 amino acids. Germline trimming cut 5 bases from V and 4 bases from J; bases unmatched to any gene: 6.

The chain carries TRBV6-2 or TRBV6-3 and TRBJ2-1, with D hard to call. In germline, CDR1 is MNHEY, CDR2 SVGEGT. This CDR3 contains 12 residues. Trimming took off 6 bases at V and 11 bases at J, with 14 bases between the two ends. CDR3 nucleotides: TGTGCCAGCAGCGGCCTAGGAATCAAGCAGTTCTTC. This encodes CASSGLGIKQFF.

The chain recombines TRBV5-6 with TRBJ1-5, with 9 bases fitting TRBD1. CDR1 is SGHDT and CDR2 is YYEEEE in the germline V gene. The V gene end was trimmed by 0 bases and the J gene end by 4 bases; junction bases not matched to a gene: 5. This CDR3 spans 16 amino acids. The CDR3 DNA sequence: TGTGCCAGCAGCTTGGGGACAGGGGCCCTAAATCAGCCCCAGCATTTT. Translation gives CASSLGTGALNQPQHF.

The rearrangement joins TRBV30 to TRBJ1-5; tentatively, D is TRBD1 (5 bases). Per germline, CDR1 GTSNPN and CDR2 SVGIG (reference sequence). CDR3 size: 14 residues. V lost 2 bases to trimming and J lost 6 bases, with 14 bases between them. The CDR3 DNA sequence: TGTGCCTGGAGTCCCTGGGGGGGTGGTCAGCCCCAGCATTTT. Encoded protein: CAWSPWGGGQPQHF. Supplemented by reference TRBV30 and TRBJ1-5, the full variable domain reads SQTIHQWPATLVQPVGSPLSLECTVEGTSNPNLYWYRQAAGRGLQLLFYSVGIGQISSEVPQNLSASRPQDRQFILSSKKLLLSDSGFYLCAWSPWGGGQPQHFGDGTRLSIL.

The chain has TRBV6-6 and TRBJ1-1; possible D gene TRBD1, 6 bases. Trimming removed 6 bases at V and 1 base at J, with 15 bases between. Germline V gene sequence: CDR1 MNHNY, CDR2 SVGAGI (reference sequence). The CDR3 contains 15 residues. CDR3 DNA: TGTGCCAGCAGCATTACCCAGGGGAGGAACACTGAAGCTTTCTTT. Protein: CASSITQGRNTEAFF.

The chain combines TRBV6-2 or TRBV6-3 with TRBJ1-1; TRBD1 might be the D (6 bases). There are 16 residues in the CDR3. The V gene's germline CDR1 is MNHEY and CDR2 SVGEGT. V was clipped by 2 bases and J by 1 base, with 14 bases between them. The CDR3 DNA sequence: TGTGCCAGCAGTTACCCGGGGGGGGGCGCGAACACTGAAGCTTTCTTT. Protein product: CASSYPGGGANTEAFF.

The chain employs TRBV30 and TRBJ1-2; 8 bases align to TRBD1. The CDR3 has 12 amino acids. CDR1 is GTSNPN and CDR2 is SVGIG in the germline V gene (reference sequence). V dropped 4 bases and J dropped 4; count of bases not matched to a gene: 2. The DNA for the CDR3 is TGTGCCTGGAACAGGGGGACCTATGGCTACACCTTC. It encodes CAWNRGTYGYTF.

The V gene is TRBV4-1, the J gene TRBJ1-1; D unresolved. The CDR3 extends over 15 amino acids. Trimming removed 1 base at V and 4 bases at J, with 13 bases between. Germline V CDR1 and CDR2: MGHRA, YSYEKL. Here the CDR3 DNA reads TGCGCCAGCAGCCAAGTGGGTCACGAGGGCACTGAAGCTTTCTTT. Amino acids: CASSQVGHEGTEAFF.

This clone was seen a handful of times. This rearrangement joins TRBV10-1 to TRBJ1-5; a possible D gene is TRBD1 (5 bases). The CDR3 is made up of 13 amino acids. Germline lookup yields CDR1 WNHNN and CDR2 SYGVQD (reference sequence). The V gene lost 5 bases and the J gene lost 1 base, with 6 bases spanning the gap. The CDR3 DNA sequence: TGCGCCAGCAGTACAGGCAGCAATCAGCCCCAGCATTTT. Encoded protein: CASSTGSNQPQHF.

The gene calls are TRBV5-1 and TRBJ1-1, with 7 bases aligning to TRBD1. Per the germline V gene, CDR1 is SGHRS and CDR2 is YFSETQ. J lost 3 bases, V lost 7 bases, and 12 bases had no gene match. This CDR3 contains 15 residues. The CDR3 sequence is CASHKTGARDTEAFF. The DNA for the CDR3 is TGCGCCAGCCACAAAACAGGGGCGCGGGACACTGAAGCTTTCTTT.

A few counts support this clone. V gene TRBV5-1 combines with J gene TRBJ1-2, with 7 nucleotides matching TRBD1. V gave up 0 bases and J gave up 1 base; unmatched junction bases: 6. The CDR3 spans 16 residues. Per germline, CDR1 SGHRS and CDR2 YFSETQ. The CDR3 region is CASSLDPRDSNYGYTF. The CDR3 DNA is TGCGCCAGCAGCTTGGACCCGCGGGACAGTAACTATGGCTACACCTTC.

This chain uses TRBV11-2 with TRBJ2-2; no clear D gene. The CDR3 sequence is 17 residues long. Trimming took off 3 bases at V and 0 bases at J, with 14 bases between the two ends. Germline V CDR1 and CDR2: SGHAT, FQNNGV. CDR3 sequence (DNA): TGTGCCAGCAGCTTTCTGTTCGGGTATTCGAACACCGGGGAGCTGTTTTTT. Translating it yields CASSFLFGYSNTGELFF.

J is TRBJ2-1 and V is TRBV11-1; D is ambiguous. Germline assignment: CDR1 SGHAT and CDR2 FQDESV (reference sequence). This CDR3 has 14 amino acids. V was shortened by 3 bases and J by 0 bases, with 6 bases between the two germline ends. CDR3 bases: TGTGCCAGCAGCTTTTACGGCTCCTACAATGAGCAGTTCTTC. The encoded protein is CASSFYGSYNEQFF.

The chain carries TRBV28 and TRBJ2-7; no firm D call. Germline CDR1 MDHEN, CDR2 SYDVKM. V was cut by 6 bases and J by 2 bases, with 8 bases left in between. This CDR3 has 12 residues. As DNA, the CDR3 is TGTGCCAGCAGCTACAGCACCTACGAGCAGTACTTC. It yields the protein CASSYSTYEQYF.

This chain links TRBV6-2 or TRBV6-3 with TRBJ2-1, with D possibly matching TRBD2 (6 bases). The CDR3 contains 14 residues. The germline gives CDR1 MNHEY, CDR2 SVGEGT. The V end lost 4 bases, the J end lost 6 bases, and 13 bases lay between the germline ends. The CDR3 sequence: CASSFGTALNEQFF. CDR3 DNA sequence: TGTGCCAGCAGTTTCGGGACTGCTCTCAATGAGCAGTTCTTC.

This clone turned up a few times. This sequence joins TRBV7-2 and TRBJ2-7; possible D gene TRBD2, 5 bases. V dropped 6 bases and J dropped 0 bases, with 15 bases sitting between them. The CDR3 is 15 residues long. CDR1 and CDR2 from the germline V gene are SGHTA and FQGNSA. The CDR3 DNA reads as TGTGCCAGCAGGAAAGCAGCGGAAAGCTCCTACGAGCAGTACTTC. Its protein is CASRKAAESSYEQYF.

This clone was counted a single time. The chain links TRBV6-1 to TRBJ2-7; 11 bases agree with TRBD2. There are 15 residues in the CDR3. The V segment lost 2 bases and the J segment 5 bases; nucleotides outside the gene matches: 5. Germline V gives CDR1 MNHNS, CDR2 SASEGT. The CDR3 DNA sequence: TGTGCCAGCAGTGAAAGACTAGCGGGATATGACGAGCAGTACTTC. It yields the protein CASSERLAGYDEQYF.